This paragraph covers one T cell receptor beta chain sequence. Antigen unknown. V gave up 4 bases and J gave up 5 bases; unmatched junction bases: 9. Per the germline V gene, CDR1 is SGHNT and CDR2 is YYREEE (reference sequence). This CDR3 is built from 17 residues. The sample belongs to a study of T cells after yellow fever vaccination. Whole-study findings and limits: FACS-sorted repertoires could harbor abundant contaminating bulk-population clonotypes. Once the booster was given, most primary-vaccination clones reappeared, at approximately 97% for CD4 and over 85% for CD8.

Generation of TCR cDNA used 5'RACE template switching (which added a universal primer site and UMIs). TCRdb reprocessed the 5' RACE reads via MiXCR and lists one record per CDR3 protein. The sample has 250,000 to 350,000 distinct CDR3 sequences; 3.5% to 4.5% are singletons. This specimen was PBMCs, taken 15 days after the yellow fever booster vaccination. The V and J genes are TRBV5-4 and TRBJ2-3, with 14 bases matching TRBD2. The source of this sequence is a man aged 18 to 30 who received the YFV17D yellow fever vaccine. The CDR3 bases are TGTGCCAGCAGCGACCCGACTAGCGGGGGGGCACGAGATACGCAGTATTTT. The encoded protein is CASSDPTSGGARDTQYF.